This TCR beta chain is drawn from a study of OX40 agonist ivuxolimab in advanced cancers. Across the whole study: Ivuxolimab is an agonistic anti-OX40 (CD134) antibody, and patients were treated with it.

Study results and caveats: With doses of 0.1 to 3.0 mg/kg, CD4+ and CD8+ blood T cells had undergone clonal expansion by week 6. In general, CD8+ T cells held more expanded clones than CD4+ did, on average.

V dropped 7 bases and J dropped 0; count of bases not matched to a gene: 2. The germline gives CDR1 MNHEY, CDR2 SVGAGI. The CDR3 spans 14 residues. In the case of this clone: Its antigen is as yet unknown.

Clones were sequenced by immunoSEQ multiplex PCR, and TCRdb holds only the in-frame ones, with some missing. The data hold around 82,000 clones, with about 89% observed a single time. The chain links TRBV6-5 to TRBJ2-1; 8 bases fit TRBD2. The TCR comes from an adult with an advanced solid tumor such as melanoma, head and neck, liver or kidney cancer. The sequenced sample was CD4+ or CD8+ T cells sorted from blood, obtained in a trial of the OX40 agonist ivuxolimab. The CDR3 is CASIRGGSYNEQFF. In DNA, the CDR3 is TGTGCCAGCATCCGGGGGGGCTCCTACAATGAGCAGTTCTTC.